The clone carrying this T cell receptor beta chain occurred a few times. The entry originates in a study of human T cells and chemical hapten exposure. Overall study: Upper-back patch tests with 0.01% DPC were read at 6 days.

The CDR3 extends over 15 amino acids. Trimming stripped 6 bases from V and 0 bases from J, with 13 bases between. Looked up from germline, CDR1 is SNHLY and CDR2 is FYNNEI. Noted time point: patch test 3, about 24 weeks after DPC sensitization. This sample's treatment: therapeutic diphenylcyclopropenone sensitization with weekly scalp DPC. Blood collection happened ahead of applying each patch test. A single record per CDR3 protein comes from TCRdb applying MiXCR to the RACE reads. This sample has some 170,000 distinct CDR3 sequences, with 25% to 35% found just once. The V and J genes are TRBV2 and TRBJ2-3; D is unclear. The sample was whole blood, taken in connection with sensitization to the hapten diphenylcyclopropenone (DPC). This TCR was sampled from a young woman with alopecia areata. Some clones in this sample may be carry-over from other donors' samples. This CDR3 is CASRASVASTDTQYF. The CDR3 nucleotides are TGTGCCAGCAGAGCAAGTGTTGCGAGCACAGATACGCAGTATTTT.